These 26 T cell receptor beta chains came from one sample sequenced in a study of blood T cell repertoires in COVID-19. Here immunoSEQ multiplex PCR was the method, and the copy in TCRdb shows in-frame clones only, minus some. Of 85,000 to 120,000 clones listed, roughly 86% are singletons. Sequencing was done on a sample of peripheral blood. Every receptor here comes from a man aged 35 to 55 with active or convalescent COVID-19.

The CDR3 DNA reads TGTGCCAGCAGCTATAGCTCTGGGGCCAACGTCCTGACTTTC. As protein: CASSYSSGANVLTF. V gene TRBV7-2 combines with J gene TRBJ2-6; D is unclear. V was pared by 4 bases and J by 0 bases, with 4 bases between. The CDR3 is 14 residues long. Germline V lookup: CDR1 SGHTA, CDR2 FQGNSA. The full variable domain, in which reference TRBV7-2 and TRBJ2-6 provide the parts outside the CDR3, is GAGVSQSPSNKVTEKGKDVELRCDPISGHTALYWYRQSLGQGLEFLIYFQGNSAPDKSGLPSDRFSAERTGGSVSTLTIQRTQQEDSAVYLCASSYSSGANVLTFGAGSRLTVL.

This chain connects TRBV4-3 to TRBJ2-7; TRBD2 matches 10 bases. This CDR3 comprises 18 residues. The germline V gene encodes CDR1 LGHNA and CDR2 YSLEER. V was clipped by 4 bases and J by 0 bases; unmatched bases: 12. In DNA, the CDR3 is TGCGCCAGCAGCCCCAGACTAACTAGCGGGGTTTACTCCTACGAGCAGTACTTC. Protein: CASSPRLTSGVYSYEQYF.

The rearrangement links TRBV3-1 (or the pseudogene TRBV3-2) to TRBJ2-5; the D gene is possibly TRBD1 (6 bases). In germline, CDR1 is LGHDT, CDR2 YNNKEL (reference sequence). Trimming stripped 0 bases from V and 9 bases from J, with 20 bases between. This CDR3 has 16 amino acids. CDR3 sequence: CASSQDWKGGASAQYF. DNA of the CDR3: TGTGCCAGCAGCCAAGATTGGAAAGGGGGTGCATCGGCCCAGTACTTC.

The chain employs TRBV2 and TRBJ2-3; TRBD2 agrees at 11 bases. The germline V gene encodes CDR1 SNHLY and CDR2 FYNNEI. The V gene end was trimmed by 4 bases and the J gene end by 3 bases; junction bases not matched to a gene: 0. The CDR3 length is 14 residues. CDR3 sequence (DNA): TGTGCCAGCAGTGGACTAGCGGGGACAGATACGCAGTATTTT. The encoded protein is CASSGLAGTDTQYF.

V usage is TRBV7-2 and J usage is TRBJ2-1; perhaps TRBD1 as D (5 bases). Trimming shortened V by 5 bases and J by 10 bases, and 9 bases separated the two germline ends. CDR3 length: 11 residues. Germline V gene sequence: CDR1 SGHTA, CDR2 FQGNSA. The CDR3 is CASSPRQEQFF. The CDR3 DNA reads TGTGCCAGCAGCCCCCGACAGGAGCAGTTCTTC.

The J gene is TRBJ2-2, the V gene TRBV5-1; D call uncertain. Germline V gives CDR1 SGHRS, CDR2 YFSETQ. This CDR3 has 13 residues. V lost 4 bases and J lost 5, with 9 bases in between. CDR3 protein: CASSPARTGELFF. For the CDR3, the DNA is TGCGCCAGCAGCCCTGCACGGACCGGGGAGCTGTTTTTT.

V gene TRBV6-2 or TRBV6-3 combines with J gene TRBJ1-1; 7 bases are shared with TRBD1. Trimming at V came to 6 bases and at J to 3 bases, leaving 7 bases not matched to a gene. The germline CDR1 and CDR2 sequences are MNHEY and SVGEGT. This CDR3 region has 14 residues. In DNA, the CDR3 is TGTGCCAGCAGGCCTATTGACAGGGACACTGAAGCTTTCTTT. It is translated as CASRPIDRDTEAFF.

The rearrangement links TRBV19 to TRBJ2-2; D perhaps matches TRBD2 (6 bases). The CDR3 is made up of 14 amino acids. Germline V gives CDR1 LNHDA, CDR2 SQIVND (reference sequence). Trimming removed 4 bases at V and 4 bases at J, with 10 bases between. CDR3 loop: CASSTGVPTGELFF. CDR3 nucleotides: TGTGCCAGTAGTACGGGGGTGCCCACCGGGGAGCTGTTTTTT.

J is TRBJ1-5 and V is TRBV27, with D maybe TRBD1 (6 bases). The CDR3 has 15 residues. The ends were cut back, 5 bases at V and 0 bases at J, with 11 bases in the middle. Germline V gene sequence: CDR1 MNHEY, CDR2 SMNVEV (reference sequence). In DNA, the CDR3 is TGTGCCAGCAGTGTGGACAGCAATAGCAATCAGCCCCAGCATTTT. It codes for CASSVDSNSNQPQHF.

The chain links TRBV30 to TRBJ1-3; D is ambiguous. The CDR3 runs 12 residues. Trimming removed 2 bases at V and 8 bases at J, with 10 bases between. Looked up from germline, CDR1 is GTSNPN and CDR2 is SVGIG (reference sequence). This CDR3 is CAWSPMADTIYF. The CDR3 nucleotides are TGTGCCTGGAGTCCCATGGCGGACACCATATATTTT.

The chain couples TRBV7-9 to TRBJ1-1; possible D gene TRBD1, 6 bases. The CDR3 length is 13 residues. V dropped 8 bases and J dropped 2 bases, with 12 bases sitting between them. Germline assignment: CDR1 SEHNR and CDR2 FQNEAQ (reference sequence). CDR3 sequence: CASHQGQNTEAFF. The CDR3 nucleotides are TGTGCCAGCCATCAGGGGCAAAACACTGAAGCTTTCTTT.

V is TRBV15 and J is TRBJ1-3; D might be TRBD1 (5 bases). V was clipped by 3 bases and J by 4 bases, with 16 bases between them. Germline V CDR1 and CDR2: LNHNV, YYDKDF (reference sequence). The CDR3 spans 16 residues. CDR3 nucleotides: TGTGCCACCAGCAGCGGGGGACGGTCCGAAGGAAACACCATATATTTT. It yields the protein CATSSGGRSEGNTIYF. Together with reference TRBV15 and TRBJ1-3, the CDR3 gives the full variable domain: DAMVIQNPRYQVTQFGKPVTLSCSQTLNHNVMYWYQQKSSQAPKLLFHYYDKDFNNEADTPDNFQSRRPNTSFCFLDIRSPGLGDTAMYLCATSSGGRSEGNTIYFGEGSWLTVV.

The genes are TRBV19 and TRBJ2-7; D might be TRBD2 (5 bases). V was trimmed by 5 bases and J by 5 bases, leaving 19 bases between them. Germline V gene data show CDR1 as LNHDA and CDR2 as SQIVND (reference sequence). The CDR3 spans 15 residues. The CDR3: CASSRGGLDAHEQYF. The CDR3 region has the DNA TGTGCCAGTAGTCGTGGCGGGCTCGATGCTCACGAGCAGTACTTC.

This chain uses TRBV6-2 or TRBV6-3 with TRBJ1-5; no firm D call. The CDR3 runs to 20 residues. The germline gives CDR1 MNHEY, CDR2 SVGEGT. V lost 4 bases to trimming and J lost 6 bases, with 31 bases between them. CDR3 in amino acids: CASSSHILNTSRRGGQPQHF. The CDR3 bases are TGTGCCAGCAGTTCACACATTCTTAACACCTCGCGCCGGGGAGGTCAGCCCCAGCATTTT.

The chain recombines TRBV6-1 with TRBJ1-2; D is possibly TRBD1 (6 bases). The germline V and J ends were trimmed by 2 bases and 4 bases, with 11 bases remaining between them. CDR1 is MNHNS and CDR2 is SASEGT in the germline V gene. The CDR3 runs to 14 residues. CDR3 region: CASSETGSAYGYTF. Here the CDR3 DNA reads TGTGCCAGCAGTGAAACAGGGTCGGCCTATGGCTACACCTTC.

This clone was observed a single time. V and J are TRBV24-1 and TRBJ2-3; 10 nucleotides agree with TRBD2. Trimming at V came to 4 bases and at J to 2 bases, leaving 5 bases not matched to a gene. Germline loops: CDR1 KGHDR, CDR2 SFDVKD. CDR3 length: 16 amino acids. In nucleotides, the CDR3 is TGTGCCACCAGTGACAGGACTAGCGGTCTCACAGATACGCAGTATTTT. It specifies CATSDRTSGLTDTQYF.

This clone appeared a single time. V is TRBV30 and J is TRBJ1-3; D might be TRBD1 (5 bases). The CDR3 runs to 14 residues. Between the trimmed V and J ends, which lost 2 bases and 0 bases, there was a span of 8 bases. CDR1 is GTSNPN and CDR2 is SVGIG in the germline V gene (reference sequence). CDR3 sequence (DNA): TGTGCCTGGAGTCGGGGGAACTCTGGAAACACCATATATTTT. Its protein product is CAWSRGNSGNTIYF.

The chain combines TRBV6-5 with TRBJ1-1, with a tentative D call TRBD1 (5 bases). CDR3 length: 11 amino acids. CDR1 and CDR2 (germline): MNHEY, SVGAGI. V was cut by 10 bases and J by 10 bases, with 16 bases left in between. CDR3 nucleotides: TGTGCCACCCAGGAGAGAAGGGGAGCTTTCTTT. Translated, it gives CATQERRGAFF.

This clone turned up a few times. The chain carries TRBV3-1 (or the pseudogene TRBV3-2) and TRBJ2-5, with D possibly being TRBD1 (6 bases). V gave up 1 base and J gave up 5 bases, with 23 bases separating them. Germline values: CDR1 LGHDT, CDR2 YNNKEL (reference sequence). The CDR3 covers 18 residues. The CDR3 nucleotides read TGTGCCAGCAGCCAAGGTGGGGCAGGACAGTCGTTTCGGGAGACCCAGTACTTC. This translates into CASSQGGAGQSFRETQYF.

For the CDR3, the DNA is TGTGCCTGGAAAACAGGGGGATTTGAAAAACTGTTTTTT. Amino acids: CAWKTGGFEKLFF. V is TRBV30 and J is TRBJ1-4; 8 bases fit TRBD1. Germline CDR1 GTSNPN, CDR2 SVGIG (reference sequence). The CDR3 totals 13 residues. The V segment lost 4 bases and the J segment 7 bases; nucleotides outside the gene matches: 5.

The DNA of the CDR3 is TGTGCCAGCAGCTCGGCGGAATATCAGCCCCAGCATTTT. Amino acids: CASSSAEYQPQHF. The chain is built from TRBV12-1 and TRBJ1-5. TRBV12-1 counts as a pseudogene. The CDR3 covers 13 residues.

The chain uses TRBV7-7 and TRBJ2-2; D is perhaps TRBD2 (6 bases). The germline V gene has CDR1 SSHAT and CDR2 FNYEAQ (reference sequence). Trimming removed 5 bases at V and 5 bases at J, with 12 bases between. CDR3 length equals 14 residues. CDR3 in amino acids: CASSRTRETGELFF. In nucleotides, the CDR3 is TGTGCCAGCAGCCGTACGCGGGAAACCGGGGAGCTGTTTTTT.

CDR3 DNA sequence: TGTGCCAGCAGCCCCGGACGGGATTCCTACGAGCAGTACTTC. It translates to CASSPGRDSYEQYF. J is TRBJ2-7 and V is TRBV7-9, with D possibly being TRBD2 (5 bases). The CDR3 extends over 14 amino acids. Germline V gene lookup returns CDR1 SEHNR and CDR2 FQNEAQ (reference sequence). V shed 5 bases and J shed 1 base, with 12 bases lying between them.

The CDR3 DNA follows: TGTGCCAGCAGCCACCAGGACAGGGGTACAGATACGCAGTATTTT. Its translation is CASSHQDRGTDTQYF. The chain uses TRBV6-5 and TRBJ2-3, with TRBD1 matching over 9 bases. Germline V CDR1 and CDR2: MNHEY, SVGAGI. The CDR3 has 15 residues. With V trimmed by 6 bases and J by 3 bases, 7 bases remained unmatched.

This sequence joins TRBV11-2 and TRBJ2-3, with TRBD2 identical over 8 bases. J was trimmed by 1 base and V by 1 base; bases with no gene match: 7. The CDR3 consists of 17 residues. Germline CDR1 and CDR2: SGHAT and FQNNGV. The CDR3 sequence is CASSLGTSGWGTDTQYF. The CDR3 DNA reads as TGTGCCAGCAGCTTAGGTACTAGCGGTTGGGGCACAGATACGCAGTATTTT.

The V call is TRBV7-7, the J call TRBJ2-3; no reliable D call. Germline loops: CDR1 SSHAT, CDR2 FNYEAQ (reference sequence). Trimming cost V 2 bases and J 6 bases, with 9 bases left between them. CDR3 length: 13 residues. This CDR3 reads CASSLFGDDTQYF. The CDR3 coding sequence is TGTGCCAGCAGCTTATTTGGAGACGATACGCAGTATTTT.